This T cell receptor (beta chain) derives from a study of control samples from healthy donors and cancer patients. This CDR3 contains 16 residues. Trimming cost V 7 bases and J 0 bases, with 16 bases left between them. Germline assignment: CDR1 GTSNPN and CDR2 SVGIG (reference sequence). Using immunoSEQ multiplex PCR, the repertoire was profiled, and TCRdb retains in-frame clones only, with some absent. The sample holds 95,000 to 150,000 clones, around nine tenths seen once. The sample consisted of blood. The rearrangement links TRBV30 to TRBJ1-6; no reliable D call. This receptor was identified in a man younger than 45 in good health. CDR3 nucleotide sequence: TGTGCCTTTTCGGACGTGCGAAGCTCCTATAATTCACCCCTCCACTTT. This encodes CAFSDVRSSYNSPLHF. The full variable domain, with the rest looked up from reference TRBV30 and TRBJ1-6, is SQTIHQWPATLVQPVGSPLSLECTVEGTSNPNLYWYRQAAGRGLQLLFYSVGIGQISSEVPQNLSASRPQDRQFILSSKKLLLSDSGFYLCAFSDVRSSYNSPLHFGNGTRLTVT.